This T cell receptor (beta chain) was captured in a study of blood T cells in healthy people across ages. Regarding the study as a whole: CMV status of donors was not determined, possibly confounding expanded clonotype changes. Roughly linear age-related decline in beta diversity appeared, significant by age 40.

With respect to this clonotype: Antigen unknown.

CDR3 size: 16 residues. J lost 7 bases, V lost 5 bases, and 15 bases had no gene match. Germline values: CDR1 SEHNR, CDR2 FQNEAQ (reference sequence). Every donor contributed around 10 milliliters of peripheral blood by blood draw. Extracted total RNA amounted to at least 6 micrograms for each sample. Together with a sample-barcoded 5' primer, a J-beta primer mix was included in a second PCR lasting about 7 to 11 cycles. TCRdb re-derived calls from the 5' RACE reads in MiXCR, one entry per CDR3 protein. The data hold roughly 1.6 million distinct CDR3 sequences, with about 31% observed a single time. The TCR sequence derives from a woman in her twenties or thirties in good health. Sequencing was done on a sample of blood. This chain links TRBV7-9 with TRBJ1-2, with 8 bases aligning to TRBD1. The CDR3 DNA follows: TGTGCCAGCAGCGACCGTGGAAGGACAGGGAGATGTGGCTACACCTTC. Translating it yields CASSDRGRTGRCGYTF.